A single sample gave rise to the 11 T cell receptor beta chains below, sequenced in a study of spatial heterogeneity in lung cancer. Time point defined: sample taken at primary tumor resection. MiXCR, run by TCRdb on the 5' RACE reads, gives a single entry per CDR3 protein. The sample includes about 45,000 distinct CDR3 sequences, around 13% of them seen just once. The sequenced sample was PBMCs, obtained at surgery. Receptors originate from a male donor with early-stage non-small cell lung cancer.

V and J are TRBV27 and TRBJ1-1; 7 nucleotides match TRBD1. Germline trimming cut 5 bases from V and 3 bases from J; bases unmatched to any gene: 6. The CDR3 consists of 14 residues. Germline CDR1 reads MNHEY; CDR2 reads SMNVEV (reference sequence). The CDR3 sequence is CASSVQGGDTEAFF. For the CDR3, the DNA is TGTGCCAGCAGTGTTCAGGGGGGGGACACTGAAGCTTTCTTT.

This clonotype was detected many times. The genes are TRBV7-2 and TRBJ1-2; 7 nucleotides agree with TRBD1. CDR3 length equals 14 residues. Losses at the gene ends were 4 bases for V and 7 bases for J; bases not matched to a gene: 9. Per the germline V gene, CDR1 is SGHTA and CDR2 is FQGNSA. This CDR3 is CASSSIQGRSGYTF. The CDR3 DNA reads TGTGCCAGCAGCTCCATACAGGGGAGGAGTGGCTACACCTTC.

Only a few counts were recorded for this clonotype. CDR3 protein: CASLQGSFGNNEQFF. DNA of the CDR3: TGTGCCAGCTTACAGGGGTCATTCGGGAATAATGAGCAGTTCTTC. The rearrangement joins TRBV7-9 to TRBJ2-1, with 7 nucleotides matching TRBD1. The J segment lost 7 bases and the V segment lost 8 bases, leaving 14 bases of the junction unmatched. CDR1 is SEHNR, CDR2 FQNEAQ, per germline (reference sequence). CDR3 size: 15 residues.

This clonotype was detected a few times. The chain recombines TRBV7-9 with TRBJ2-1, with D maybe TRBD2 (5 bases). Trimming pared 4 bases from V and 0 bases from J, leaving 10 bases between. There are 15 residues in the CDR3. Germline loops: CDR1 SEHNR, CDR2 FQNEAQ (reference sequence). CDR3 in amino acids: CASSSPEGSYNEQFF. The CDR3 DNA reads as TGTGCCAGCAGCTCCCCAGAGGGCTCCTACAATGAGCAGTTCTTC.

This clonotype has a handful of counts. At one end the junction does not follow the germline gene, possibly because of a read error. This chain links TRBV7-2 with TRBJ2-7; TRBD2 matches 11 bases. Germline assignment: CDR1 SGHTA and CDR2 FQGNSA. The CDR3 covers 15 residues. This chain's CDR3 is CASSYIAGGRYEQNF. In nucleotides, the CDR3 is TGTGCCAGCAGCTATATAGCGGGGGGGCGATACGAGCAGAACTTC. Variable domain in full (rest from reference TRBV7-2 and TRBJ2-7): GAGVSQSPSNKVTEKGKDVELRCDPISGHTALYWYRQSLGQGLEFLIYFQGNSAPDKSGLPSDRFSAERTGGSVSTLTIQRTQQEDSAVYLCASSYIAGGRYEQNFGPGTRLTVT.

This clonotype has only a few counts. The chain is built from TRBV7-8 and TRBJ1-1, with D possibly TRBD1 on 5 matching bases. The CDR3 extends over 15 amino acids. In germline, CDR1 is SGHVS, CDR2 FQNEAQ. Trimming removed 4 bases at V and 4 bases at J, with 16 bases between. The CDR3 loop is CASSSRSGRGTEAFF. In nucleotides, the CDR3 is TGTGCCAGCAGCTCCCGCTCGGGACGGGGCACTGAAGCTTTCTTT. Drawing the rest from reference TRBV7-8 and TRBJ1-1, the complete variable domain is GAGVSQSPRYKVAKRGQDVALRCDPISGHVSLFWYQQALGQGPEFLTYFQNEAQLDKSGLPSDRFFAERPEGSVSTLKIQRTQQEDSAVYLCASSSRSGRGTEAFFGQGTRLTVV.

This clonotype occurred many times. V gene TRBV7-9 combines with J gene TRBJ1-1, with no clear D. Germline CDR1 reads SEHNR; CDR2 reads FQNEAQ (reference sequence). The V and J ends lost 5 bases and 1 base respectively, with 14 bases between them. The CDR3 is made up of 15 amino acids. The CDR3 DNA reads as TGTGCCAGCAGCAAAGGGCGTTTGACGAACACTGAAGCTTTCTTT. Protein product: CASSKGRLTNTEAFF.

The J gene is TRBJ1-5, the V gene TRBV29-1, with D possibly matching TRBD1 (5 bases). The CDR3 has 14 residues. From germline, CDR1 is SQVTM and CDR2 ANQGSEA. With 1 base removed from V and 7 bases from J, the gap between germline ends came to 14 bases. CDR3 in amino acids: CSVEAAGEGQPQHF. The CDR3 nucleotides read TGCAGCGTTGAAGCGGCGGGGGAAGGCCAGCCCCAGCATTTT. Drawing the rest from reference TRBV29-1 and TRBJ1-5, the complete variable domain is SAVISQKPSRDICQRGTSLTIQCQVDSQVTMMFWYRQQPGQSLTLIATANQGSEATYESGFVIDKFPISRPNLTFSTLTVSNMSPEDSSIYLCSVEAAGEGQPQHFGDGTRLSIL.

This chain connects TRBV4-2 to TRBJ2-3; no definite D call. With 0 bases removed from V and 10 bases from J, the gap between germline ends came to 5 bases. Per the germline V gene, CDR1 is LGHNA and CDR2 is YNFKEQ. The CDR3 is 11 amino acids. The CDR3 region has the DNA TGTGCCAGCAGCCAAGATGTGGCGCAGTATTTT. It encodes CASSQDVAQYF.

This clonotype was recorded a few times. As DNA, the CDR3 is TGTGCCAGCAGTACACAGGGTGGCGAGCAGTACTTC. Translated: CASSTQGGEQYF. The rearrangement joins TRBV6-5 to TRBJ2-7; D might be TRBD1 (6 bases). V was cut by 5 bases and J by 6 bases, with 11 bases left in between. CDR3 length equals 12 residues. Germline V gives CDR1 MNHEY, CDR2 SVGAGI.

V usage is TRBV10-3 and J usage is TRBJ1-6; D is uncertain. V was shortened by 6 bases and J by 12 bases, with 12 bases between the two germline ends. The germline gives CDR1 ENHRY, CDR2 SYGVKD. The CDR3 spans 12 residues. For the CDR3, the DNA is TGTGCCATCAGAACACCCCCATTACCCCTCCACTTT. Residues: CAIRTPPLPLHF.